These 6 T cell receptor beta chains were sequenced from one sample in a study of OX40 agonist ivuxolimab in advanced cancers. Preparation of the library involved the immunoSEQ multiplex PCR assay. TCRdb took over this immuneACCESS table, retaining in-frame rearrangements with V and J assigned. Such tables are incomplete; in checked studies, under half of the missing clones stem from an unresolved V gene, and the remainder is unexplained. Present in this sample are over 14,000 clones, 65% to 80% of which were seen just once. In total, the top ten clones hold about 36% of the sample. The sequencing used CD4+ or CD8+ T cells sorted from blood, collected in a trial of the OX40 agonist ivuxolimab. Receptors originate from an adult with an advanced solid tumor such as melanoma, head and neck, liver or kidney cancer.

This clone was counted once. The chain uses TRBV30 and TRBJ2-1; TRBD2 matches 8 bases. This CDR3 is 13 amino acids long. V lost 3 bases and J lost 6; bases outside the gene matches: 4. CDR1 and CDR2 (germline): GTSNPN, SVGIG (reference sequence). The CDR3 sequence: CAWRAGVGNEQFF. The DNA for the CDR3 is TGTGCCTGGAGAGCGGGAGTGGGCAATGAGCAGTTCTTC.

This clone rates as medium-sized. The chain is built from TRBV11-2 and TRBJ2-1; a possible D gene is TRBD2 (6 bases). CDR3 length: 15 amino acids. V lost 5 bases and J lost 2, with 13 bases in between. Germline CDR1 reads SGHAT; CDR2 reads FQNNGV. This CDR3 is CASSLGSLAYNEQFF. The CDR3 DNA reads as TGTGCCAGCAGCCTCGGGAGCCTCGCCTACAATGAGCAGTTCTTC.

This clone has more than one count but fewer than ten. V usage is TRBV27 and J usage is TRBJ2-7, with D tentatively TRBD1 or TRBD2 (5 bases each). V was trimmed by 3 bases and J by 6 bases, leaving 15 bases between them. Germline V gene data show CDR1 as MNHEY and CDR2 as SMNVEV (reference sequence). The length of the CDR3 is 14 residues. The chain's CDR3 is CASSLAGTMAEQYF. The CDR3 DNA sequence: TGTGCCAGCAGTTTGGCCGGGACGATGGCCGAGCAGTACTTC.

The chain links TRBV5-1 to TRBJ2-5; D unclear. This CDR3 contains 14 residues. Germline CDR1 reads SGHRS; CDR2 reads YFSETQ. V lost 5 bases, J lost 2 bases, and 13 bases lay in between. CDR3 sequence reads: CASRTTVSQETQYF. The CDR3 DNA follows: TGCGCCAGCAGGACAACAGTTAGTCAAGAGACCCAGTACTTC.

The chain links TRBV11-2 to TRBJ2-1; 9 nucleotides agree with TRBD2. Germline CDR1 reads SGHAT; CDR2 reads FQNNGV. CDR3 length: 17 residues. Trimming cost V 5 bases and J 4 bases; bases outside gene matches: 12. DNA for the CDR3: TGTGCCAGCAGCCCGTGGGTCGCGGGGGGGTCTTACAATGAGCAGTTCTTC. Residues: CASSPWVAGGSYNEQFF. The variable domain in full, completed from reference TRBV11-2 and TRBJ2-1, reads EAGVAQSPRYKIIEKRQSVAFWCNPISGHATLYWYQQILGQGPKLLIQFQNNGVVDDSQLPKDRFSAERLKGVDSTLKIQPAKLEDSAVYLCASSPWVAGGSYNEQFFGPGTRLTVL.

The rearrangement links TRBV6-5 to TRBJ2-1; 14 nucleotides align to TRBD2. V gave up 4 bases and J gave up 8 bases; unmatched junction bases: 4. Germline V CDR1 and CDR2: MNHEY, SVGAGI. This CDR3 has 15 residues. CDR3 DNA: TGTGCCAGCAGTTGGGGGACTAGCGGGAGCCATGAGCAGTTCTTC. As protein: CASSWGTSGSHEQFF.